Listed here are 25 T cell receptor beta chains from one sample, sequenced in a study of blood T cell repertoires in COVID-19. Profiling relied on immunoSEQ multiplex PCR, and the TCRdb table lists in-frame clones only, not all of them. The sample lists roughly 340,000 clones; about 87% were seen once. Material: PBMCs or T cells enriched from blood (not recorded which). These receptors originate from a man in his forties or fifties in a cohort exposed to, infected with or recovered from COVID-19 (not recorded which).

The rearrangement uses TRBV10-3 and TRBJ2-5; 13 bases map to TRBD2. Germline loops: CDR1 ENHRY, CDR2 SYGVKD. With V trimmed by 2 bases and J by 3 bases, 6 bases remained unmatched. The CDR3 totals 17 residues. CDR3 protein: CAISEVELAGGKETQYF. CDR3 bases: TGTGCCATCAGTGAGGTAGAACTAGCGGGAGGGAAAGAGACCCAGTACTTC.

About this clone: Other nucleotide sequences in the sample specify the same CDR3. The chain joins TRBV5-1 to TRBJ1-5; D unresolved. Germline lookup yields CDR1 SGHRS and CDR2 YFSETQ. The CDR3 has 15 amino acids. Trimming took 0 bases from V and 0 from J, leaving 7 bases between them. The CDR3 region has the DNA TGCGCCAGCAGCTTGGACGGAGATAGCAATCAGCCCCAGCATTTT. Protein sequence: CASSLDGDSNQPQHF.

The chain couples TRBV18 to TRBJ2-7; 9 positions agree with TRBD2. This CDR3 comprises 16 residues. J gave up 3 bases and V 0 bases, and 6 bases lay outside the gene matches. Germline CDR1 and CDR2: KGHSH and LQKENI. CDR3 amino acids: CASSPPTSGEIYEQYF. CDR3 in DNA: TGTGCCAGCTCACCACCGACTAGCGGAGAGATCTACGAGCAGTACTTC.

This chain links TRBV27 with TRBJ2-5; unclear D gene. Germline V gene lookup returns CDR1 MNHEY and CDR2 SMNVEV (reference sequence). Trimming stripped 5 bases from V and 5 bases from J, with 12 bases between. The CDR3 runs to 13 residues. CDR3 in DNA: TGTGCCAGCAGTCCCCCCGATCGGGAGACCCAGTACTTC. Translated, it gives CASSPPDRETQYF.

The chain employs TRBV7-9 and TRBJ1-1, with D uncertain. This CDR3 contains 13 residues. Germline V gene sequence: CDR1 SEHNR, CDR2 FQNEAQ (reference sequence). Between the trimmed V and J ends, which lost 1 base and 2 bases, there was a span of 5 bases. Written as DNA, the CDR3 is TGTGCCAGCAGCTTAGAAATAAACACTGAAGCTTTCTTT. This sequence encodes CASSLEINTEAFF.

As DNA, the CDR3 is TGTGCCTGGAGCGTCCCCGGGACAGGGTCTTATGGCTACACCTTC. Translating gives CAWSVPGTGSYGYTF. This chain links TRBV30 with TRBJ1-2, with TRBD1 matching 9 bases. Germline V CDR1 and CDR2: GTSNPN, SVGIG (reference sequence). CDR3 length: 15 residues. Trimming removed 3 bases from V and 5 bases from J; junction bases left unmatched: 10.

With respect to this clone: This sample also contains other DNA sequences that code for the same CDR3. The chain links TRBV27 to TRBJ1-2; TRBD1 is a possible D gene (6 bases). The CDR3 consists of 12 residues. Between the trimmed V and J ends, which lost 4 bases and 5 bases, there was a span of 8 bases. The germline gives CDR1 MNHEY, CDR2 SMNVEV (reference sequence). CDR3 DNA: TGTGCCAGCAGTTCACAGGGATATGGCTACACCTTC. This translates into CASSSQGYGYTF.

This clone was counted once. This chain connects TRBV5-1 to TRBJ2-3; D unresolved. The CDR3 spans 15 residues. V lost 1 base, J lost 2 bases, and 11 bases lay in between. CDR1 and CDR2 (germline): SGHRS, YFSETQ. The chain's CDR3 is CASSLPLQNTDTQYF. The DNA of the CDR3 is TGCGCCAGCAGCTTGCCGCTTCAGAACACAGATACGCAGTATTTT.

The chain joins TRBV6-5 to TRBJ1-5, with 9 bases fitting TRBD1. The germline gives CDR1 MNHEY, CDR2 SVGAGI. The CDR3 length is 15 residues. V lost 6 bases and J lost 4; bases outside the gene matches: 7. The CDR3, as DNA: TGTGCCAGCAGACTCCAACAGGGGGCGAATCAGCCCCAGCATTTT. Protein sequence: CASRLQQGANQPQHF.

The chain joins TRBV10-3 to TRBJ1-1; no clear D. CDR1 ENHRY and CDR2 SYGVKD come from the germline V gene. The CDR3 spans 13 residues. V gave up 10 bases and J gave up 4 bases, with 16 bases separating them. CDR3 bases: TGTGCCACCGAGTCGGGTGAAGGCACTGAAGCTTTCTTT. Translated, it gives CATESGEGTEAFF.

V usage is TRBV6-5 and J usage is TRBJ2-2, with 8 bases lining up with TRBD1. V was clipped by 2 bases and J by 7 bases; unmatched bases: 3. Germline V gene lookup returns CDR1 MNHEY and CDR2 SVGAGI. CDR3 size: 14 residues. CDR3 sequence: CASSYGQGGGELFF. For the CDR3, the DNA is TGTGCCAGCAGTTACGGACAGGGTGGCGGGGAGCTGTTTTTT.

This clone was recorded once. The V call is TRBV6-6, the J call TRBJ1-1, with a possible D match to TRBD1 (6 bases). V shed 5 bases and J shed 2 bases, with 9 bases lying between them. CDR1 is MNHNY and CDR2 is SVGAGI in the germline V gene (reference sequence). The CDR3 runs to 13 residues. The DNA for the CDR3 is TGTGCCAGCAGTACGGGACAAAACACTGAAGCTTTCTTT. Protein sequence: CASSTGQNTEAFF.

The rearrangement joins TRBV29-1 to TRBJ2-3, with no clear D. This CDR3 contains 14 residues. CDR1 and CDR2 from the germline V gene are SQVTM and ANQGSEA. Trimming left V 1 base short and J 2 bases short, with 10 bases between. The CDR3 DNA is TGCAGCGTTGAAGCGACACCTAACACAGATACGCAGTATTTT. Protein sequence: CSVEATPNTDTQYF.

The V call is TRBV3-1 (or the pseudogene TRBV3-2), the J call TRBJ1-1, with 8 bases matching TRBD1. The junction had 7 bases not matched to a gene; V was cut back by 2 bases and J by 5 bases. The CDR3 contains 15 residues. Germline V gene data show CDR1 as LGHDT and CDR2 as YNNKEL (reference sequence). CDR3 sequence (DNA): TGTGCCAGCAGCCAATTAGGACAGGGCGGTACTGAAGCTTTCTTT. Translated, it gives CASSQLGQGGTEAFF.

The chain carries TRBV15 and TRBJ2-7; no firm D call. Between the trimmed V and J ends, which lost 0 bases and 0 bases, there was a span of 12 bases. Looked up from germline, CDR1 is LNHNV and CDR2 is YYDKDF (reference sequence). The CDR3 covers 16 residues. CDR3 protein: CATSRDGDKFSYEQYF. The CDR3 bases are TGTGCCACCAGCAGAGATGGCGACAAGTTCTCCTACGAGCAGTACTTC.

The chain is built from TRBV5-1 and TRBJ2-2, with 9 bases lining up with TRBD1. This CDR3 region has 15 residues. V was pared by 4 bases and J by 5 bases, with 6 bases of the junction left unmatched. Germline V gene lookup returns CDR1 SGHRS and CDR2 YFSETQ. CDR3 nucleotide sequence: TGCGCCAGCAGCGGGGGGACAGGGATAACCGGGGAGCTGTTTTTT. Translating it yields CASSGGTGITGELFF.

The rearrangement uses TRBV5-8 and TRBJ2-1, with 12 bases identical to TRBD2. The CDR3 runs to 17 residues. Trimming cost V 5 bases and J 7 bases; bases outside gene matches: 13. CDR1 SGHTS and CDR2 YDEGEE come from the germline V gene. CDR3 loop: CASSQALTSGSWNEQFF. The CDR3 DNA reads as TGTGCCAGCAGTCAAGCCCTGACTAGCGGGAGTTGGAATGAGCAGTTCTTC. The full variable domain, rest sourced from reference TRBV5-8 and TRBJ2-1, is EAGVTQSPTHLIKTRGQQATLRCSPISGHTSVYWYQQALGLGLQFLLWYDEGEERNRGNFPPRFSGRQFPNYSSELNVNALELEDSALYLCASSQALTSGSWNEQFFGPGTRLTVL.

The chain carries TRBV18 and TRBJ2-3; 13 nucleotides line up with TRBD2. Trimming cost V 2 bases and J 6 bases; bases outside gene matches: 5. The germline gives CDR1 KGHSH, CDR2 LQKENI. The CDR3 runs to 16 residues. CDR3 amino acids: CASSPGTSGNLDTQYF. The CDR3 nucleotides are TGTGCCAGCTCACCAGGGACTAGCGGGAACCTGGATACGCAGTATTTT.

This clone was seen a handful of times. The chain has TRBV19 and TRBJ1-2, with 9 bases identical to TRBD1. Germline V gene sequence: CDR1 LNHDA, CDR2 SQIVND (reference sequence). The V and J ends lost 2 bases and 6 bases, in that order; junction bases with no gene match: 4. This CDR3 contains 14 residues. CDR3 nucleotide sequence: TGTGCCAGTAGTATAATTGGGACAGGGAATGGCTACACCTTC. Encoded protein: CASSIIGTGNGYTF.

The chain couples TRBV6-5 to TRBJ2-5; possible D gene TRBD1, 6 bases. Trimming stripped 6 bases from V and 5 bases from J, with 10 bases between. Germline CDR1 MNHEY, CDR2 SVGAGI. This CDR3 region has 12 residues. This chain's CDR3 is CASRQGMETQYF. As DNA, the CDR3 is TGTGCCAGCAGGCAGGGGATGGAGACCCAGTACTTC.

The chain employs TRBV19 and TRBJ2-7; 10 nucleotides align to TRBD1. Germline CDR1 and CDR2: LNHDA and SQIVND (reference sequence). The CDR3 extends over 16 amino acids. V was pared by 2 bases and J by 7 bases, with 11 bases of the junction left unmatched. The CDR3 DNA reads TGTGCCAGTAGTATAAAGGGGACAGGGGCCCTGGGGGAGCAGTACTTC. Translating gives CASSIKGTGALGEQYF.

V gene TRBV2 combines with J gene TRBJ1-1, with 7 nucleotides matching TRBD1. Per the germline V gene, CDR1 is SNHLY and CDR2 is FYNNEI. CDR3 length equals 14 residues. With V trimmed by 1 base and J by 3 bases, 2 bases remained unmatched. The CDR3 DNA reads TGTGCCAGCAGTGAAGACAGGGGTTACACTGAAGCTTTCTTT. This codes for CASSEDRGYTEAFF.

This chain connects TRBV28 to TRBJ1-2; TRBD1 matches 8 bases. The CDR3 runs to 14 residues. CDR1 is MDHEN, CDR2 SYDVKM, per germline. V was pared by 6 bases and J by 7 bases, with 10 bases of the junction left unmatched. CDR3 sequence: CASSLQTGGSGYTF. In DNA form, the CDR3 reads TGTGCCAGCAGCCTACAAACAGGGGGAAGTGGCTACACCTTC.

The chain uses TRBV6-5 and TRBJ1-3; TRBD1 is a possible D gene (5 bases). Trimming took off 6 bases at V and 0 bases at J, with 9 bases between the two ends. The CDR3 is made up of 14 amino acids. Germline assignment: CDR1 MNHEY and CDR2 SVGAGI. CDR3 region: CASRTDSSGNTIYF. The CDR3 bases are TGTGCCAGCAGGACAGATTCCTCTGGAAACACCATATATTTT.

The V and J genes are TRBV7-3 and TRBJ2-6; 9 nucleotides line up with TRBD2. Per the germline V gene, CDR1 is SGHTA and CDR2 is FQGTGA. V shed 5 bases and J 2 bases; nucleotides not matched to a gene: 7. The CDR3 is 17 amino acids. CDR3 coding DNA: TGTGCCAGCAGCCCTAGCGGGATCGCAGCTGGGGCCAACGTCCTGACTTTC. Amino acids: CASSPSGIAAGANVLTF.